Below, 19 T cell receptor beta chains from the same sample are listed, as sequenced in a study of technical replicates of blood from several donors. Clones were sequenced by immunoSEQ multiplex PCR, and TCRdb holds only the in-frame ones, with some missing. The sample carries under 95,000 clones, 92% recorded once. Sequenced input: T cells isolated from PBMCs. These receptors came from a human donor in good health.

The J gene is TRBJ1-1, the V gene TRBV7-2; D gene unclear. This CDR3 has 13 residues. Trimming took off 8 bases at V and 1 base at J, with 11 bases between the two ends. Germline V gene sequence: CDR1 SGHTA, CDR2 FQGNSA. CDR3 sequence reads: CASALWRNTEAFF. DNA for the CDR3: TGTGCCAGCGCACTTTGGAGGAACACTGAAGCTTTCTTT.

The J gene is TRBJ2-1, the V gene TRBV4-1; 8 positions match TRBD2. V trimming: 0 bases; J trimming: 13 bases; junction bases outside the gene matches: 2. Germline V lookup: CDR1 MGHRA, CDR2 YSYEKL. CDR3 length: 12 amino acids. CDR3 amino acids: CASSQEGTRQFF. DNA for the CDR3: TGCGCCAGCAGCCAAGAAGGGACTAGACAGTTCTTC.

V and J are TRBV30 and TRBJ1-2; 7 positions match TRBD1. CDR1 is GTSNPN and CDR2 is SVGIG in the germline V gene (reference sequence). The CDR3 runs to 14 residues. V was clipped by 0 bases and J by 6 bases; unmatched bases: 7. CDR3 bases: TGTGCCTGGAGTGTATTCGCAGGGGGGCATGGCTACACCTTC. Residues: CAWSVFAGGHGYTF.

This clone was observed a handful of times. The V gene is TRBV9, the J gene TRBJ2-1; TRBD2 matches 9 bases. After removal of 4 bases from V and 0 bases from J, the junction contained 2 bases not matched to a gene. The CDR3 extends over 15 amino acids. Germline-derived CDR1 and CDR2 are SGDLS and YYNGEE. This CDR3 is CASSFSGSSYNEQFF. In DNA form, the CDR3 reads TGTGCCAGCAGCTTTAGCGGGAGCTCCTACAATGAGCAGTTCTTC.

The chain is built from TRBV18 and TRBJ1-5; possible D gene TRBD1, 5 bases. CDR1 KGHSH and CDR2 LQKENI come from the germline V gene. This CDR3 contains 17 residues. V lost 4 bases and J 6 bases, leaving 22 bases between the germline ends. The CDR3 reads CASSLNDGGVRSQPQHF. The CDR3 coding sequence is TGTGCCAGCTCACTTAACGACGGGGGAGTGAGGAGTCAGCCCCAGCATTTT.

The chain links TRBV9 to TRBJ2-7; 7 bases are shared with TRBD2. The CDR3 length is 14 residues. The V gene's germline CDR1 is SGDLS and CDR2 YYNGEE. The V segment lost 4 bases and the J segment 6 bases; nucleotides outside the gene matches: 10. The DNA of the CDR3 is TGTGCCAGCAGCTTTGGGGCAGCGGGAACCGAGCAGTACTTC. It encodes CASSFGAAGTEQYF. The variable domain in full, completed from reference TRBV9 and TRBJ2-7, reads DSGVTQTPKHLITATGQRVTLRCSPRSGDLSVYWYQQSLDQGLQFLIQYYNGEERAKGNILERFSAQQFPDLHSELNLSSLELGDSALYFCASSFGAAGTEQYFGPGTRLTVT.

This chain uses TRBV4-1 with TRBJ2-3; D call uncertain. The V gene's germline CDR1 is MGHRA and CDR2 YSYEKL. The V end lost 4 bases, the J end lost 0 bases, and 8 bases lay between the germline ends. This CDR3 is 14 amino acids long. The CDR3 sequence: CASSPAASTDTQYF. The CDR3 DNA is TGCGCCAGCAGCCCGGCGGCTAGCACAGATACGCAGTATTTT.

The gene calls are TRBV7-3 and TRBJ2-7; the match to TRBD1 covers 7 bases. Germline V gene lookup returns CDR1 SGHTA and CDR2 FQGTGA. V shed 5 bases, J shed 4 bases, and the junction held 20 bases outside the gene matches. CDR3 length equals 18 residues. The CDR3 bases are TGTGCCAGCAGCCGACTAAGGGGGCCGAGGGGGCAGGTTTACGAGCAGTACTTC. Its translation: CASSRLRGPRGQVYEQYF.

The chain links TRBV29-1 to TRBJ2-7, with 7 positions matching TRBD2. In germline, CDR1 is SQVTM, CDR2 ANQGSEA. After removal of 2 bases from V and 2 bases from J, the junction contained 9 bases not matched to a gene. The CDR3 contains 15 residues. CDR3: CSVESARGVTYEQYF. The DNA for the CDR3 is TGCAGCGTTGAAAGTGCACGGGGGGTAACCTACGAGCAGTACTTC.

The chain has TRBV2 and TRBJ2-1; weak D call: TRBD1 (5 bases). The V and J ends lost 6 bases and 8 bases respectively, with 5 bases between them. Germline V gene lookup returns CDR1 SNHLY and CDR2 FYNNEI. This CDR3 spans 10 amino acids. Here the CDR3 reads CASRGDEQFF. Written as DNA, the CDR3 is TGTGCCAGCAGAGGGGATGAGCAGTTCTTC. The complete variable domain, with remaining parts taken from reference TRBV2 and TRBJ2-1, reads EPEVTQTPSHQVTQMGQEVILRCVPISNHLYFYWYRQILGQKVEFLVSFYNNEISEKSEIFDDQFSVERPDGSNFTLKIRSTKLEDSAMYFCASRGDEQFFGPGTRLTVL.

The genes are TRBV14 and TRBJ1-2; D gene uncertain. V shed 1 base and J shed 4 bases, with 10 bases lying between them. The CDR3 has 14 residues. Germline V gives CDR1 SGHDN, CDR2 FVKESK. The CDR3 sequence is CASSQVTGGYGYTF. CDR3 nucleotide sequence: TGTGCCAGCAGCCAAGTGACCGGAGGCTATGGCTACACCTTC.

This chain connects TRBV6-5 to TRBJ2-5; tentatively, D is TRBD1 (5 bases). V was pared by 6 bases and J by 1 base, with 12 bases between. CDR3 length equals 14 residues. Germline CDR1 MNHEY, CDR2 SVGAGI. CDR3 coding DNA: TGTGCCAGCAGATTTTCGACAGTCCAAGAGACCCAGTACTTC. Its translation: CASRFSTVQETQYF.

The chain combines TRBV21-1 with TRBJ2-7; TRBD2 is the table's D call, not checked against the DNA. TRBV21-1 is a recognized pseudogene. The CDR3 totals 11 residues. The CDR3 nucleotides read TGTGCCAGCAGCAAAGTATACGAGCAGTACTTC. Its protein is CASSKVYEQYF.

The chain employs TRBV4-3 and TRBJ2-1; the D is unclear. Between the trimmed V and J ends, which lost 0 bases and 4 bases, there was a span of 19 bases. Germline CDR1 and CDR2: LGHNA and YSLEER. This CDR3 contains 18 residues. The CDR3 bases are TGCGCCAGCAGCCAAGATGTAAGACTGCATATGGTTTACAATGAGCAGTTCTTC. This translates into CASSQDVRLHMVYNEQFF.

This clone was seen just once. The chain uses TRBV12-5 and TRBJ1-1; perhaps TRBD1 as D (5 bases). Germline V gene lookup returns CDR1 LGHNT and CDR2 FRNRAP. The CDR3 has 13 amino acids. The ends were cut back, 3 bases at V and 2 bases at J, with 7 bases in the middle. CDR3 protein: CASGFGGNTEAFF. The CDR3 coding sequence is TGTGCTAGTGGTTTCGGGGGTAACACTGAAGCTTTCTTT.

The V and J genes are TRBV7-3 and TRBJ2-1; no clear D gene. The CDR3 runs 16 residues. Trimming shortened V by 6 bases and J by 0 bases, and 15 bases separated the two germline ends. Per the germline V gene, CDR1 is SGHTA and CDR2 is FQGTGA. CDR3: CASSHSFSNSYNEQFF. CDR3 bases: TGTGCCAGCAGTCATTCATTTAGTAACTCCTACAATGAGCAGTTCTTC.

V usage is TRBV7-2 and J usage is TRBJ1-1; 9 bases line up with TRBD1. Germline CDR1 and CDR2: SGHTA and FQGNSA. J lost 6 bases, V lost 1 base, and 6 bases had no gene match. This CDR3 spans 15 amino acids. The CDR3, as DNA: TGTGCCAGCAGCTTAGGGGGGACAGGGATGCCTGAAGCTTTCTTT. Amino acid sequence: CASSLGGTGMPEAFF.

The rearrangement links TRBV6-1 to TRBJ1-2, with D hard to call. The CDR3 is 14 residues long. V lost 1 base, J lost 0 bases, and 6 bases lay in between. Germline V gives CDR1 MNHNS, CDR2 SASEGT. CDR3 sequence (DNA): TGTGCCAGCAGTGAAGGTGCAGCTAACTATGGCTACACCTTC. Translating gives CASSEGAANYGYTF.

The chain is built from TRBV5-1 and TRBJ2-1, with a tentative D call TRBD2 (6 bases). Germline CDR1 and CDR2: SGHRS and YFSETQ. There are 16 residues in the CDR3. V was trimmed by 4 bases and J by 2 bases, leaving 16 bases between them. The CDR3 nucleotides read TGCGCCAGCAGCCCCGCGCGGGCGGGACCCTACAATGAGCAGTTCTTC. Translating gives CASSPARAGPYNEQFF.